A single sample gave rise to the 5 T cell receptor beta chains below, sequenced in a study of tumor and adjacent non-tumor tissue in lung cancer. Three rounds of nested PCR, following a modified ARM-PCR protocol, produced the TCRbeta library. Using its own MiXCR run on the multiplex PCR reads, TCRdb lists one record per CDR3 protein. The data hold under 150,000 distinct CDR3 sequences, with roughly 70% observed a single time. This sample's RNA came from whole unsorted tissue. Sequenced: lung tumor tissue. These receptor sequences come from a man aged 60 to 69 with small cell lung cancer.

In the case of this clonotype: Its ends do not fully match the called genes, so a read error is possible. This sequence joins TRBV11-2 and TRBJ2-3, with 8 bases identical to TRBD2. This CDR3 has 14 amino acids. Germline values: CDR1 SGHAT, CDR2 FQNNGV. As DNA, the CDR3 is TGTGCCGGCAGCCTAGCGGGTGAAACAGATACGCAATATTTT. Amino acids: CAGSLAGETDTQYF.

For this clonotype: With a much larger clone just one base away, this may be a read error. The rearrangement uses TRBV6-5 and TRBJ2-7; unclear D gene. With 6 bases removed from V and 6 bases from J, the gap between germline ends came to 15 bases. Germline V gene lookup returns CDR1 MNHEY and CDR2 SVGAGI. The CDR3 is 13 amino acids. The CDR3 protein is CASSRSVEGEQYF. As DNA, the CDR3 is TGTGCCAGCAGCCGGAGCGTGGAAGGCGAGCAGTACTTC.

Note on this clonotype: A junction end diverges from the germline sequence, so it may reflect a read error. The genes are TRBV20-1 and TRBJ2-3; D remains unclear. This CDR3 contains 14 residues. Germline V CDR1 and CDR2: DFQATT, SNEGSKA (reference sequence). For the CDR3, the DNA is TGCAGTGCTAGAGAACTAACGCGCACATATACGCAGTATTTT. This translates into CSARELTRTYTQYF.

J is TRBJ2-7 and V is TRBV5-1, with TRBD2 identical over 13 bases. The junction had 11 bases not matched to a gene; V was cut back by 7 bases and J by 4 bases. Germline V lookup: CDR1 SGHRS, CDR2 YFSETQ. The CDR3 is made up of 16 amino acids. CDR3 nucleotides: TGCGCCAGCGGCATCCGGACTAGCGGGAGTATATACGAGCAGTACTTC. Translated, it gives CASGIRTSGSIYEQYF. The full variable domain, in which reference TRBV5-1 and TRBJ2-7 provide the parts outside the CDR3, is KAGVTQTPRYLIKTRGQQVTLSCSPISGHRSVSWYQQTPGQGLQFLFEYFSETQRNKGNFPGRFSGRQFSNSRSEMNVSTLELGDSALYLCASGIRTSGSIYEQYFGPGTRLTVT.

DNA for the CDR3: TGCAGTGCTAGAGACCCATCGAGGAGACCGAACACTGAAGCTTTCTTT. It specifies CSARDPSRRPNTEAFF. This chain connects TRBV20-1 to TRBJ1-1; D is ambiguous. The CDR3 is 16 amino acids. Germline CDR1 DFQATT, CDR2 SNEGSKA (reference sequence). V lost 0 bases, J lost 1 base, and 15 bases lay in between.